The clone carrying this TCR beta chain has a count of ten or more. What it binds is unknown. These data come from a study of CD8 T cells in ankylosing spondylitis. Regarding the study as a whole: Earlier work had already found some motif variants in reactive arthritis synovial fluid and blood. Seemingly characteristic of ankylosing spondylitis blood was a TCR beta motif consisting of roughly 8 highly homologous variants. Peripheral blood held disease-linked clones only at relatively low frequency, and these were CD8+.

Germline trimming cut 3 bases from V and 0 bases from J; bases unmatched to any gene: 18. Germline V gene lookup returns CDR1 SGHRS and CDR2 YFSETQ. The CDR3 covers 21 residues. Quantitative molecular-barcoded 5'-RACE generated the TCR beta libraries. TCRdb called the 5' RACE reads again in MiXCR, with one record for every CDR3 protein. Here the sample spans fewer than 250,000 distinct CDR3 sequences, around 25% being singletons. The origin of this receptor is a male donor with ankylosing spondylitis or in good health (not recorded which). V usage is TRBV5-1 and J usage is TRBJ2-1, with 10 positions matching TRBD2. Sequenced material: blood, either unsorted or a sorted T cell fraction (not recorded which). CDR3 DNA sequence: TGCGCCAGCAGCTGGGACCTGAGGCGACTAGCGGGCTCGAGCTCCTACAATGAGCAGTTCTTC. Translation gives CASSWDLRRLAGSSSYNEQFF.